The present TCR beta chain was sequenced within a study of cytomegalovirus exposure and HLA in healthy donors. Study-level information: The study's early data release held roughly 90 million unique TCRs from HLA-typed donors.

The primer mix had 60 Vbeta and 13 Jbeta primers. Sequenced by immunoSEQ multiplex PCR; TCRdb stores in-frame clones only, minus some. In the table there are around 150,000 clones, 80% to 85% of which are singletons. About this clone itself: Antigen unknown.

Losses at the gene ends were 0 bases for V and 3 bases for J; bases not matched to a gene: 7. The germline V gene encodes CDR1 LGHNT and CDR2 FRNRAP. The length of the CDR3 is 16 residues. Unrecorded for this donor was the CMV serostatus. Study-wide points: In a later analysis, HLA-C alleles had the fewest associated TCRs, DRB1 alleles the most.

The chain employs TRBV12-5 and TRBJ1-1, with TRBD1 identical over 7 bases. This sequence originates from a human donor in good health. Sequences were obtained from PBMCs. The CDR3 DNA sequence: TGTGCTAGTGGTTTGGTACTGGGGCAGGGGGACACTGAAGCTTTCTTT. Translated, it gives CASGLVLGQGDTEAFF.